The 11 T cell receptor beta chains listed next were all sequenced from one sample in a study of T cell changes during pregnancy in multiple sclerosis. Measured with immunoSEQ multiplex PCR; TCRdb has only the in-frame clones, and not every one. The sample lists under 15,000 clones; around 87% were seen once. The starting material was CD8+ T cells from peripheral blood mononuclear cells, obtained in the second trimester of pregnancy. The receptors were gathered from a female donor in good health, enrolled as a control in a pregnancy study.

By share, this clone ranks as medium-sized. This chain links TRBV19 with TRBJ2-7, with 10 bases aligning to TRBD1. This CDR3 contains 16 residues. The V and J ends lost 2 bases and 3 bases, in that order; junction bases with no gene match: 7. Germline CDR1 and CDR2: LNHDA and SQIVND (reference sequence). This CDR3 is CASSISGTGVLYEQYF. The CDR3 DNA reads as TGTGCCAGTAGTATATCCGGGACAGGGGTTCTCTACGAGCAGTACTTC.

The V and J genes are TRBV5-6 and TRBJ1-3, with D unclear. The V and J ends lost 3 bases and 2 bases respectively, with 6 bases between them. This CDR3 is built from 13 residues. Germline values: CDR1 SGHDT, CDR2 YYEEEE. DNA of the CDR3: TGTGCCAGCAGCTCCGGGGCTGGAAACACCATATATTTT. This translates into CASSSGAGNTIYF.

The chain joins TRBV27 to TRBJ2-2; D gene ambiguous. The germline V gene encodes CDR1 MNHEY and CDR2 SMNVEV (reference sequence). The CDR3 is 14 amino acids. V lost 5 bases to trimming and J lost 0 bases, with 7 bases between them. The CDR3 DNA sequence: TGTGCCAGCAGTACTACACCGAACACCGGGGAGCTGTTTTTT. Its protein is CASSTTPNTGELFF.

The chain has TRBV6-5 and TRBJ2-1, with D perhaps TRBD2 (5 bases). Trimming took off 2 bases at V and 1 base at J, with 9 bases between the two ends. Germline assignment: CDR1 MNHEY and CDR2 SVGAGI. This CDR3 contains 15 residues. In DNA, the CDR3 is TGTGCCAGCAGTTACGGCGGGCCATCCTACAATGAGCAGTTCTTC. It yields the protein CASSYGGPSYNEQFF.

CDR3: CATRLAGEAEAFF. The CDR3 DNA reads as TGTGCCACCAGATTGGCGGGGGAAGCTGAAGCTTTCTTT. The gene calls are TRBV15 and TRBJ1-1; D might be TRBD1 (5 bases). Germline CDR1 is LNHNV and CDR2 is YYDKDF (reference sequence). The CDR3 extends over 13 amino acids. V lost 6 bases, J lost 6 bases, and 14 bases lay in between.

This clone was observed a few times. The chain is built from TRBV14 and TRBJ2-7; 9 bases align to TRBD1. The V and J ends lost 7 bases and 6 bases, in that order; junction bases with no gene match: 10. The CDR3 is made up of 14 amino acids. Looked up from germline, CDR1 is SGHDN and CDR2 is FVKESK. CDR3 sequence: CASNHGTGRSEQYF. CDR3 DNA: TGTGCCAGCAACCACGGGACAGGGAGGTCCGAGCAGTACTTC.

This chain uses TRBV30 with TRBJ2-4, with a possible D match to TRBD2 (5 bases). The germline gives CDR1 GTSNPN, CDR2 SVGIG (reference sequence). There are 13 residues in the CDR3. Trimming stripped 0 bases from V and 7 bases from J, with 10 bases between. In DNA, the CDR3 is TGTGCCTGGAGTGTGGTCAGAGGGAACATTCAGTACTTC. Protein sequence: CAWSVVRGNIQYF.

V usage is TRBV4-3 and J usage is TRBJ2-3; 10 bases line up with TRBD1. The CDR3 length is 15 residues. CDR1 and CDR2 (germline): LGHNA, YSLEER. V gave up 4 bases and J gave up 2 bases; unmatched junction bases: 3. DNA for the CDR3: TGCGCCAGCAGCCCGGGACAGGGGATCACAGATACGCAGTATTTT. It yields the protein CASSPGQGITDTQYF.

This clone is termed large (0.1 to 1%). The V and J genes are TRBV27 and TRBJ2-7; TRBD1 agrees at 9 bases. The germline CDR1 and CDR2 sequences are MNHEY and SMNVEV (reference sequence). With V trimmed by 5 bases and J by 3 bases, 5 bases remained unmatched. The CDR3 spans 14 residues. CDR3 DNA: TGTGCCAGCAGTCTACAGGGGGCAAACTACGAGCAGTACTTC. Its protein product is CASSLQGANYEQYF.

This chain connects TRBV6-5 to TRBJ2-5; 9 bases match TRBD2. The V gene's germline CDR1 is MNHEY and CDR2 SVGAGI. The CDR3 covers 15 residues. V lost 4 bases and J lost 1; bases outside the gene matches: 4. DNA for the CDR3: TGTGCCAGCAGTTCCGCGACTAGCGGCCAAGAGACCCAGTACTTC. Amino acids: CASSSATSGQETQYF.

The chain employs TRBV6-6 and TRBJ1-2, with 7 bases that match TRBD1. V dropped 6 bases and J dropped 6; count of bases not matched to a gene: 13. The CDR3 is 15 amino acids. CDR1 and CDR2 (germline): MNHNY, SVGAGI (reference sequence). The CDR3 reads CASRRTGVETDGYTF. The DNA of the CDR3 is TGTGCCAGCAGGCGTACAGGGGTTGAAACGGATGGCTACACCTTC.